This T cell receptor (beta chain) comes out of a study of Graves' ophthalmopathy and Graves' hyperthyroidism. Study summary: Peripheral blood sampling preceded any treatment and occurred at initial diagnosis. Regarding the study as a whole: Clonotypes were expanded in thyroid at above 0.001 frequency, and most also appeared in blood.

This clonotype showed up many times. Antigen specificity is unknown. Amplification of the TCR beta CDR3 regions used RNA transcripts (as template). Amplification began with first-round RT-PCR using HTBI primers, then second-round multiplex PCR was performed. MiXCR, applied by TCRdb to the multiplex PCR reads, yields one record per CDR3 protein. Altogether nearly 400,000 distinct CDR3 sequences are present, around 17% being singletons, with the ten largest covering about 1.6%. The CDR3 is made up of 18 amino acids. Germline-derived CDR1 and CDR2 are DFQATT and SNEGSKA (reference sequence). The V end lost 1 base, the J end lost 2 bases, and 24 bases lay between the germline ends.

The rearrangement uses TRBV20-1 and TRBJ2-7; D may be TRBD2 (6 bases). The clonotype originates from a woman between 18 and 29 years old with Graves' ophthalmopathy. The sequencing sample was made of peripheral blood. The CDR3 DNA follows: TGCAGTGCTAGAGCTCACTTCGCCGAGGGAGGTAGGACCTACGAGCAGTACTTC. Protein: CSARAHFAEGGRTYEQYF.